The 27 T cell receptor beta chains presented below share a single source sample, sequenced in a study of OX40 agonist ivuxolimab in advanced cancers. TCRdb keeps only in-frame clones here, not all; method: immunoSEQ multiplex PCR. The sample holds some 50,000 clones, roughly 94% seen once. The sample consisted of CD4+ or CD8+ T cells sorted from blood, taken in a trial of the OX40 agonist ivuxolimab. These receptors were collected from an adult with an advanced solid tumor such as melanoma, head and neck, liver or kidney cancer.

The chain recombines TRBV29-1 with TRBJ2-5; D uncertain. Germline V gene lookup returns CDR1 SQVTM and CDR2 ANQGSEA. The CDR3 extends over 11 amino acids. The ends were cut back, 3 bases at V and 1 base at J, with 3 bases in the middle. The CDR3 DNA sequence: TGCAGCGTTGACAGCCAAGAGACCCAGTACTTC. This sequence encodes CSVDSQETQYF.

V gene TRBV9 combines with J gene TRBJ2-1; TRBD2 agrees at 10 bases. With V trimmed by 3 bases and J by 4 bases, 10 bases remained unmatched. Germline CDR1 reads SGDLS; CDR2 reads YYNGEE. CDR3 length equals 17 residues. The CDR3 DNA follows: TGTGCCAGCAGCGCGGATCTAGCGGGAGTTTCTTACAATGAGCAGTTCTTC. It yields the protein CASSADLAGVSYNEQFF.

This chain connects TRBV28 to TRBJ2-7; no clear D gene. CDR1 and CDR2 (germline): MDHEN, SYDVKM. V lost 7 bases to trimming and J lost 2 bases, with 15 bases between them. The CDR3 runs to 14 residues. The CDR3 region has the DNA TGTGCCAGCACCCCGGACGGAGCAACCTACGAGCAGTACTTC. Translating gives CASTPDGATYEQYF.

The CDR3 protein is CASSGQGLNEKLFF. The DNA of the CDR3 is TGTGCCAGCAGCGGACAGGGCCTTAATGAAAAACTGTTTTTT. This rearrangement joins TRBV9 to TRBJ1-4; 7 bases fit TRBD1. CDR3 length: 14 residues. V was pared by 3 bases and J by 4 bases, with 3 bases of the junction left unmatched. The germline V gene encodes CDR1 SGDLS and CDR2 YYNGEE.

V and J are TRBV7-8 and TRBJ1-1, with D perhaps matching TRBD1 (5 bases). V was shortened by 1 base and J by 3 bases, with 15 bases between the two germline ends. The CDR3 is 16 residues long. Germline CDR1 is SGHVS and CDR2 is FQNEAQ. CDR3 coding DNA: TGTGCCAGCAGCTTAGTAGGCGTTTCAGGGTACACTGAAGCTTTCTTT. Its protein is CASSLVGVSGYTEAFF.

V is TRBV19 and J is TRBJ1-1; 7 bases are a match to TRBD1. Germline V gives CDR1 LNHDA, CDR2 SQIVND (reference sequence). V trimming: 5 bases; J trimming: 4 bases; junction bases outside the gene matches: 7. The CDR3 loop spans 14 amino acids. The CDR3 sequence: CASSLRGGSTEAFF. The CDR3 DNA sequence: TGTGCCAGTAGTCTAAGAGGGGGCAGCACTGAAGCTTTCTTT.

This clone was seen just once. The chain employs TRBV13 and TRBJ2-1, with D possibly TRBD2 on 7 matching bases. V lost 3 bases, J lost 2 bases, and 14 bases lay in between. Germline CDR1 PRHDT, CDR2 FYEKMQ (reference sequence). This CDR3 region has 16 residues. CDR3 DNA sequence: TGTGCCAGCAGCTTTCAAGGGGGACTACCCTACAATGAGCAGTTCTTC. Its protein product is CASSFQGGLPYNEQFF.

The chain uses TRBV5-5 and TRBJ1-1, with D uncertain. There are 15 residues in the CDR3. Germline CDR1 and CDR2: SGHKS and YYEKEE (reference sequence). Between the trimmed V and J ends, which lost 4 bases and 3 bases, there was a span of 16 bases. CDR3 loop: CASSRLGSVDTEAFF. The CDR3 DNA reads TGTGCCAGCAGCCGCTTGGGGAGTGTTGACACTGAAGCTTTCTTT.

V and J are TRBV7-9 and TRBJ2-2; the match to TRBD1 covers 7 bases. Germline V CDR1 and CDR2: SEHNR, FQNEAQ (reference sequence). The trim removed 7 bases at V and 2 bases at J, leaving 10 bases unmatched. This CDR3 has 16 residues. CDR3 DNA sequence: TGTGCCAGCACCGATCCGGGACAGCGAAACACCGGGGAGCTGTTTTTT. Translation gives CASTDPGQRNTGELFF.

This chain joins TRBV6-5 and TRBJ2-7; the D is unclear. The germline V gene encodes CDR1 MNHEY and CDR2 SVGAGI. The CDR3 consists of 12 residues. Deletions cut 6 bases from V and 2 bases from J, with 8 bases between. This CDR3 reads CASRDIAYEQYF. CDR3 nucleotides: TGTGCCAGCAGAGACATCGCCTACGAGCAGTACTTC.

The chain carries TRBV11-2 and TRBJ1-6; TRBD1 might be the D (5 bases). The germline gives CDR1 SGHAT, CDR2 FQNNGV. The V gene lost 5 bases and the J gene lost 2 bases, with 16 bases spanning the gap. CDR3 size: 17 residues. In DNA form, the CDR3 reads TGTGCCAGCAGCCCCCCCGGTCAGGGCCCCTATAATTCACCCCTCCACTTT. Amino acid sequence: CASSPPGQGPYNSPLHF.

The rearrangement joins TRBV15 to TRBJ2-7, with 7 bases matching TRBD1. With V trimmed by 3 bases and J by 4 bases, 12 bases remained unmatched. In germline, CDR1 is LNHNV, CDR2 YYDKDF (reference sequence). CDR3 length: 16 residues. The CDR3 sequence is CATSRTPRGREYEQYF. CDR3 in DNA: TGTGCCACCAGCAGGACCCCGAGGGGGCGCGAATACGAGCAGTACTTC.

About this clone: Within the sample, other DNA sequences also encode this same CDR3. V and J are TRBV27 and TRBJ2-7; D not certain. The germline gives CDR1 MNHEY, CDR2 SMNVEV (reference sequence). V gave up 2 bases and J gave up 0 bases, with 5 bases separating them. The CDR3 contains 13 residues. The CDR3 loop reads CASSLANSYEQYF. Written as DNA, the CDR3 is TGTGCCAGCAGTTTAGCGAACTCCTACGAGCAGTACTTC.

The chain joins TRBV7-3 to TRBJ1-6; D not certain. Between the trimmed V and J ends, which lost 5 bases and 13 bases, there was a span of 9 bases. Germline values: CDR1 SGHTA, CDR2 FQGTGA. This CDR3 has 11 residues. The CDR3 reads CASSLLLPLHF. In DNA, the CDR3 is TGTGCCAGCAGCCTTCTGCTGCCCCTCCACTTT.

The chain joins TRBV28 to TRBJ2-1, with D tentatively TRBD1 or TRBD2 (5 bases each). The CDR3 runs to 15 residues. Germline CDR1 MDHEN, CDR2 SYDVKM. Trimming left V 8 bases short and J 5 bases short, with 19 bases between. This CDR3 is CASESGTDFHNEQFF. The CDR3 DNA reads TGTGCCAGCGAATCCGGGACCGATTTCCACAATGAGCAGTTCTTC.

This chain links TRBV6-5 with TRBJ1-1, with 7 positions matching TRBD1. The V and J ends lost 6 bases and 8 bases, in that order; junction bases with no gene match: 6. The CDR3 spans 12 residues. Looked up from germline, CDR1 is MNHEY and CDR2 is SVGAGI. The CDR3 DNA reads TGTGCCAGCAGACCTCCGGGACAGGAAGCTTTCTTT. Amino acid sequence: CASRPPGQEAFF.

The genes are TRBV19 and TRBJ2-1, with 10 bases identical to TRBD2. This CDR3 comprises 18 residues. Trimming cost V 3 bases and J 3 bases; bases outside gene matches: 11. Germline CDR1 reads LNHDA; CDR2 reads SQIVND (reference sequence). In DNA form, the CDR3 reads TGTGCCAGTAGTATGGGCCCCTCTAGCGGGAGTTTCTACAATGAGCAGTTCTTC. The encoded protein is CASSMGPSSGSFYNEQFF.

The rearrangement uses TRBV5-4 and TRBJ2-3; D remains unclear. V dropped 0 bases and J dropped 5 bases, with 4 bases sitting between them. Germline V lookup: CDR1 SGHNT, CDR2 YYREEE (reference sequence). This CDR3 spans 12 amino acids. CDR3 region: CASSLGRDTQYF. In DNA, the CDR3 is TGTGCCAGCAGCTTGGGCAGAGATACGCAGTATTTT.

This chain uses TRBV28 with TRBJ2-7, with 9 bases lining up with TRBD2. The CDR3 extends over 16 amino acids. Trimming at V came to 3 bases and at J to 4 bases, leaving 10 bases not matched to a gene. Looked up from germline, CDR1 is MDHEN and CDR2 is SYDVKM. The CDR3 reads CASSFPQGAGGYEQYF. The CDR3 bases are TGTGCCAGCAGTTTCCCCCAGGGAGCGGGAGGTTACGAGCAGTACTTC.

The V and J genes are TRBV7-9 and TRBJ2-7, with no clear D. The CDR3 consists of 11 residues. Germline values: CDR1 SEHNR, CDR2 FQNEAQ (reference sequence). Deletions cut 5 bases from V and 6 bases from J, with 8 bases between. The CDR3 nucleotides are TGTGCCAGCAGCGCGTCCCCCGAGCAGTACTTC. Translating gives CASSASPEQYF.

This chain uses TRBV9 with TRBJ2-3, with 9 bases identical to TRBD2. The ends lost 4 bases at V and 2 bases at J; junction bases unmatched: 8. The CDR3 has 16 amino acids. The germline V gene encodes CDR1 SGDLS and CDR2 YYNGEE. The CDR3, as DNA: TGTGCCAGCAGCCCGACTAGCGGCCATGCCACAGATACGCAGTATTTT. It encodes CASSPTSGHATDTQYF.

The chain employs TRBV4-3 and TRBJ1-3; D is perhaps TRBD1 (5 bases). Trimming shortened V by 1 base and J by 8 bases, and 12 bases separated the two germline ends. The CDR3 extends over 14 amino acids. CDR1 is LGHNA and CDR2 is YSLEER in the germline V gene. CDR3 DNA sequence: TGCGCCAGCAGCCAAGGACTTCGAGGGGACACCATATATTTT. Its protein product is CASSQGLRGDTIYF.

The rearrangement links TRBV4-3 to TRBJ2-2; no clear D gene. The germline gives CDR1 LGHNA, CDR2 YSLEER. This CDR3 has 17 residues. V lost 0 bases, J lost 0 bases, and 11 bases lay in between. CDR3 nucleotides: TGCGCCAGCAGCCAAGAAATTGGGATCGCGAACACCGGGGAGCTGTTTTTT. The encoded protein is CASSQEIGIANTGELFF.

This chain links TRBV27 with TRBJ2-4; TRBD1 is a possible D gene (6 bases). Trimming took off 8 bases at V and 6 bases at J, with 20 bases between the two ends. The CDR3 covers 15 residues. The germline V gene encodes CDR1 MNHEY and CDR2 SMNVEV (reference sequence). The CDR3 loop reads CASPNEGELGNIQYF. The CDR3 bases are TGTGCCAGCCCTAACGAGGGGGAGCTAGGAAACATTCAGTACTTC.

The rearrangement uses TRBV7-8 and TRBJ2-3; D is unresolved. The CDR3 is made up of 17 amino acids. V lost 1 base and J lost 2, with 16 bases in between. The germline V gene encodes CDR1 SGHVS and CDR2 FQNEAQ. The CDR3 reads CASSLGLWETNTDTQYF. The DNA of the CDR3 is TGTGCCAGCAGCTTAGGGTTGTGGGAAACCAACACAGATACGCAGTATTTT.

This chain connects TRBV13 to TRBJ2-2; 9 positions match TRBD2. This CDR3 comprises 18 residues. The V gene end was trimmed by 1 base and the J gene end by 1 base; junction bases not matched to a gene: 7. Germline CDR1 reads PRHDT; CDR2 reads FYEKMQ (reference sequence). The CDR3 nucleotides are TGTGCCAGCAGCTTAGCTGCGGGAGGGGGTTTGAACACCGGGGAGCTGTTTTTT. Its translation: CASSLAAGGGLNTGELFF.

This clone was detected only once. The chain recombines TRBV9 with TRBJ2-7; 14 bases are a match to TRBD2. The CDR3 is made up of 14 amino acids. Losses at the gene ends were 3 bases for V and 11 bases for J; bases not matched to a gene: 7. In germline, CDR1 is SGDLS, CDR2 YYNGEE. CDR3 sequence reads: CASSAGLAGEGKYF. The CDR3 nucleotides are TGTGCCAGCAGCGCGGGACTAGCGGGAGAAGGGAAGTACTTC.